The 15 T cell receptor beta chains below all came from one sample that was sequenced in a study of identical twins. Each CDR3 protein is one row after TCRdb ran MiXCR on the 5' RACE reads. Of about 570,000 distinct CDR3 sequences listed, just under 10% are singletons. This same sample was also part of a study on yellow fever vaccine responses in identical twins.

The sample taken for sequencing was PBMCs. The receptor source for this set is a woman between 18 and 29 years old in good health.

This clonotype was counted a few times. The chain combines TRBV18 with TRBJ2-5; TRBD1 is a possible D gene (6 bases). V lost 6 bases and J 3 bases, leaving 14 bases between the germline ends. The length of the CDR3 is 14 residues. Germline loops: CDR1 KGHSH, CDR2 LQKENI. CDR3 nucleotide sequence: TGTGCCAGCTCCCCCCAACAGGGTGAAGAGACCCAGTACTTC. It yields the protein CASSPQQGEETQYF.

This clonotype was counted ten times or more. The rearrangement uses TRBV4-2 and TRBJ1-4, with D hard to call. The germline V gene encodes CDR1 LGHNA and CDR2 YNFKEQ. The ends were cut back, 0 bases at V and 2 bases at J, with 13 bases in the middle. The CDR3 has 17 amino acids. CDR3 in amino acids: CASSQDMGLGTNEKLFF. The CDR3, as DNA: TGTGCCAGCAGCCAAGATATGGGATTGGGGACTAATGAAAAACTGTTTTTT.

CDR3 sequence: CASSTGQTRETQYF. In DNA, the CDR3 is TGTGCCAGCAGCACCGGACAGACCCGAGAGACCCAGTACTTC. This sequence joins TRBV7-9 and TRBJ2-5, with a possible D match to TRBD1 (6 bases). Germline CDR1 is SEHNR and CDR2 is FQNEAQ (reference sequence). The CDR3 runs 14 residues. The V and J ends lost 5 bases and 4 bases respectively, with 14 bases between them.

This clonotype has more than one count but fewer than ten. This chain links TRBV14 with TRBJ2-1; 7 positions match TRBD2. This CDR3 has 16 amino acids. Trimming cost V 4 bases and J 7 bases; bases outside gene matches: 13. The germline V gene encodes CDR1 SGHDN and CDR2 FVKESK. The CDR3 loop is CASSPRVGREYNEQFF. In DNA form, the CDR3 reads TGTGCCAGCAGCCCCCGCGTTGGGCGGGAGTATAATGAGCAGTTCTTC.

Ten or more counts support this clonotype. The chain links TRBV7-6 to TRBJ2-3; TRBD2 agrees at 10 bases. V was pared by 4 bases and J by 0 bases, with 4 bases of the junction left unmatched. The CDR3 is 16 amino acids. CDR1 SGHVS and CDR2 FNYEAQ come from the germline V gene. The CDR3 loop is CASSYGTSVSTDTQYF. The CDR3 coding sequence is TGTGCCAGCAGCTACGGGACTAGCGTCAGCACAGATACGCAGTATTTT.

This clonotype was recorded many times. CDR3 DNA sequence: TGTGCCAGCAGCTTAGAAGGCGGCGCCTACGAGCAGTACTTC. Amino acids: CASSLEGGAYEQYF. The chain carries TRBV7-2 and TRBJ2-7; D is uncertain. The V end was cut by 1 base, the J end by 2 bases, with 9 bases between. Per germline, CDR1 SGHTA and CDR2 FQGNSA. The CDR3 has 14 residues.

This clonotype was detected ten times or more. This chain joins TRBV29-1 and TRBJ1-1; D uncertain. V was trimmed by 5 bases and J by 2 bases, leaving 9 bases between them. Germline assignment: CDR1 SQVTM and CDR2 ANQGSEA. This CDR3 is 12 amino acids long. CDR3 sequence: CSVYGPNTEAFF. In DNA, the CDR3 is TGCAGCGTTTATGGCCCTAACACTGAAGCTTTCTTT.

This clonotype was picked up a small number of times. This chain links TRBV6-1 with TRBJ2-7; TRBD2 matches at 8 bases. The CDR3 has 16 residues. V lost 7 bases to trimming and J lost 2 bases; unmatched junction nucleotides: 13. Germline CDR1 and CDR2: MNHNS and SASEGT. CDR3 sequence reads: CASTDWWTGGPYEQYF. CDR3 in DNA: TGTGCCAGCACGGATTGGTGGACGGGAGGGCCCTACGAGCAGTACTTC.

The chain employs TRBV28 and TRBJ2-5; TRBD2 matches 12 bases. The trim removed 2 bases at V and 1 base at J, leaving 14 bases unmatched. Per germline, CDR1 MDHEN and CDR2 SYDVKM. The CDR3 contains 20 residues. For the CDR3, the DNA is TGTGCCAGCAGTTTAATCGAAGCTAGCGGGAGGGCCTTATTCCAAGAGACCCAGTACTTC. As protein: CASSLIEASGRALFQETQYF.

The sample holds many counts of this clonotype. The rearrangement joins TRBV7-2 to TRBJ1-4, with 7 bases matching TRBD1. The CDR3 is 17 residues long. CDR1 and CDR2 from the germline V gene are SGHTA and FQGNSA. V lost 5 bases, J lost 7 bases, and 16 bases stayed unmatched. The CDR3 loop reads CASSQGLGGAAGEKLFF. The DNA for the CDR3 is TGTGCCAGCAGCCAAGGGCTAGGGGGCGCGGCGGGTGAAAAACTGTTTTTT. The full variable domain, rest sourced from reference TRBV7-2 and TRBJ1-4, is GAGVSQSPSNKVTEKGKDVELRCDPISGHTALYWYRQSLGQGLEFLIYFQGNSAPDKSGLPSDRFSAERTGGSVSTLTIQRTQQEDSAVYLCASSQGLGGAAGEKLFFGSGTQLSVL.

This clonotype has only a few counts. This chain connects TRBV14 to TRBJ2-1, with TRBD2 matching over 13 bases. The CDR3 contains 17 residues. V lost 2 bases and J lost 3; bases outside the gene matches: 4. Germline CDR1 and CDR2: SGHDN and FVKESK. The CDR3 protein is CASSQKGLAGYYNEQFF. In nucleotides, the CDR3 is TGTGCCAGCAGCCAAAAGGGACTAGCGGGGTACTACAATGAGCAGTTCTTC.

The chain has TRBV28 and TRBJ2-4; TRBD1 matches at 7 bases. Germline CDR1 reads MDHEN; CDR2 reads SYDVKM. The CDR3 has 17 amino acids. Germline trimming cut 5 bases from V and 2 bases from J; bases unmatched to any gene: 12. The CDR3 region is CASSPGTVKWTKNIQYF. CDR3 coding DNA: TGTGCCAGCAGTCCAGGGACAGTTAAATGGACCAAAAACATTCAGTACTTC.

The chain couples TRBV2 to TRBJ2-7, with TRBD2 as a possible D gene (6 bases). Germline CDR1 SNHLY, CDR2 FYNNEI. Trimming took 8 bases from V and 4 from J, leaving 9 bases between them. The CDR3 is made up of 11 amino acids. The CDR3 loop is CASGRGYEQYF. CDR3 sequence (DNA): TGTGCCAGCGGTCGGGGGTACGAGCAGTACTTC.

This clonotype was detected ten times or more. The J gene is TRBJ2-7, the V gene TRBV29-1; no reliable D call. This CDR3 region has 12 residues. Trimming cost V 5 bases and J 6 bases, with 14 bases left between them. CDR1 is SQVTM, CDR2 ANQGSEA, per germline. The CDR3 DNA reads as TGCAGCGTTTTGACGGCAGGTGGCGAGCAGTACTTC. Its translation: CSVLTAGGEQYF.

This sequence joins TRBV6-2 or TRBV6-3 and TRBJ2-5, with D tentatively TRBD2 (6 bases). The CDR3 is made up of 14 amino acids. Germline V gives CDR1 MNHEY, CDR2 SVGEGT. Trimming pared 7 bases from V and 5 bases from J, leaving 17 bases between. The CDR3: CASNDWRGGETQYF. The CDR3 region has the DNA TGTGCCAGCAATGATTGGAGGGGAGGCGAGACCCAGTACTTC.